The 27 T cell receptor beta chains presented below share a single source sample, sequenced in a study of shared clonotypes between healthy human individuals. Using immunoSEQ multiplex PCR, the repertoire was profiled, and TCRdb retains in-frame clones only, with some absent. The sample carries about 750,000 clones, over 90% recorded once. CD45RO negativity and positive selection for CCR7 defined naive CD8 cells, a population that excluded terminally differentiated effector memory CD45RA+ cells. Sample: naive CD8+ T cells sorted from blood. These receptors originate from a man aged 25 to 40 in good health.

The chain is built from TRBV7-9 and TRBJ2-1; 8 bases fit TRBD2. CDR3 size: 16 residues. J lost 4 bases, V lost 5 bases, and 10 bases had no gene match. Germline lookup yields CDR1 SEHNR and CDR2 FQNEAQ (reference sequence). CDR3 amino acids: CASSKRGEREYNEQFF. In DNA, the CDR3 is TGTGCCAGCAGCAAACGGGGGGAGCGGGAGTACAATGAGCAGTTCTTC.

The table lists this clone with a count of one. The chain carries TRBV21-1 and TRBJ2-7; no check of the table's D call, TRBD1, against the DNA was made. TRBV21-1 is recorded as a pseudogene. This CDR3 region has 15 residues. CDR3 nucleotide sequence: TGTGCCAGCAGCAAAGAGGTCCAGGGGCCCTACGAGCAGTACTTC. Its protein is CASSKEVQGPYEQYF.

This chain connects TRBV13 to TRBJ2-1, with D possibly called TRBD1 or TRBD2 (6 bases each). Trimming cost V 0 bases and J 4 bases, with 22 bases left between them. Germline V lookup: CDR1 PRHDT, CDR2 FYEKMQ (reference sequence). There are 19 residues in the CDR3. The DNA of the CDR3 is TGTGCCAGCAGCTTAGGCCGTCGGGGGCCCGAAAGCAGTTACAATGAGCAGTTCTTC. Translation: CASSLGRRGPESSYNEQFF. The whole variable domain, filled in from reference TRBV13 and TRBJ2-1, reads AAGVIQSPRHLIKEKRETATLKCYPIPRHDTVYWYQQGPGQDPQFLISFYEKMQSDKGSIPDRFSAQQFSDYHSELNMSSLELGDSALYFCASSLGRRGPESSYNEQFFGPGTRLTVL.

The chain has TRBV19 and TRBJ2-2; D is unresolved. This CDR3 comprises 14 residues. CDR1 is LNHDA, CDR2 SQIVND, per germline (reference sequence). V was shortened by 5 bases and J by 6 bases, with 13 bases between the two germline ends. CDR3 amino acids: CASSYLPGPGELFF. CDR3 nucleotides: TGTGCCAGTAGTTATTTACCGGGCCCCGGGGAGCTGTTTTTT.

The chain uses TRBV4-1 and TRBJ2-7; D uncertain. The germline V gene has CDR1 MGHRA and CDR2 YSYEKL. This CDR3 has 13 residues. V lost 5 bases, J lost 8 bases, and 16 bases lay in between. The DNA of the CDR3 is TGCGCCAGCAGCTCCTCGCAAGCGAACAAGCAGTACTTC. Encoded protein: CASSSSQANKQYF.

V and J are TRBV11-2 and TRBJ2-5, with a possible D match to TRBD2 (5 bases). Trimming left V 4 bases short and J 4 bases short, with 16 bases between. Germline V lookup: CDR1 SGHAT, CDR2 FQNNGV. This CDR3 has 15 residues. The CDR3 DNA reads TGTGCCAGCAGCTCCAGCGGTTCTCCCACAGAGACCCAGTACTTC. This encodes CASSSSGSPTETQYF.

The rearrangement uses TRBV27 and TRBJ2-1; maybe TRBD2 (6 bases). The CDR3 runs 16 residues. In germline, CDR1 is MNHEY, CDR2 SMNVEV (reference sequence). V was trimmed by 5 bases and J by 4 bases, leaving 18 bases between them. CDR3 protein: CASSPLGGGAYNEQFF. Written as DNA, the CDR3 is TGTGCCAGCAGTCCCTTAGGCGGCGGGGCATACAATGAGCAGTTCTTC.

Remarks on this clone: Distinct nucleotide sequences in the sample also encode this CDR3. CDR3 nucleotides: TGTGCCAGCAGCGTATTAGCGGGCTACAATGAGCAGTTCTTC. It specifies CASSVLAGYNEQFF. This chain connects TRBV9 to TRBJ2-1; 7 bases are shared with TRBD2. V shed 1 base and J 3 bases; nucleotides not matched to a gene: 1. CDR3 length equals 14 residues. The V gene's germline CDR1 is SGDLS and CDR2 YYNGEE.

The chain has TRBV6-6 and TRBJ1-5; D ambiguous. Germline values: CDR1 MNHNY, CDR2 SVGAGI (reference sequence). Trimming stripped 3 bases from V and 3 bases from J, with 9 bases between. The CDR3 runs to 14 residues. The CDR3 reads CASSYTGSNQPQHF. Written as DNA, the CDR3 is TGTGCCAGCAGTTATACGGGCTCCAATCAGCCCCAGCATTTT.

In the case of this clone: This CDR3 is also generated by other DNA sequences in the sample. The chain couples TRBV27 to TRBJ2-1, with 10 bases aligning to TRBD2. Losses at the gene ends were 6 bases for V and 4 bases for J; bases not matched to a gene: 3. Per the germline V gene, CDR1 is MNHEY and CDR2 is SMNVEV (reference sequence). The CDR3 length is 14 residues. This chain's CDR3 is CASSPLAGYNEQFF. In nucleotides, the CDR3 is TGTGCCAGCAGCCCACTAGCGGGGTACAATGAGCAGTTCTTC.

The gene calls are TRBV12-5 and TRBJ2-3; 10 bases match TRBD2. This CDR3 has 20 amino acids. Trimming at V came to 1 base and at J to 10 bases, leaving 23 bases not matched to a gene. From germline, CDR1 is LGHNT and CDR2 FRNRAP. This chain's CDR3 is CASGLGEGETSGRNLTAQYF. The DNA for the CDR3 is TGTGCTAGTGGTTTGGGGGAAGGGGAGACTAGCGGGCGCAACCTTACTGCGCAGTATTTT.

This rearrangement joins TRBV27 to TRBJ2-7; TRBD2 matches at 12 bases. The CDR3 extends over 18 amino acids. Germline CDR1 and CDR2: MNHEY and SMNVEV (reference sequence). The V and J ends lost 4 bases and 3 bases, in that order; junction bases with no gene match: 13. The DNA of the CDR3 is TGTGCCAGCAGTTGGGCCTTGACTAGCGGGAGTTTCGTCTACGAGCAGTACTTC. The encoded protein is CASSWALTSGSFVYEQYF.

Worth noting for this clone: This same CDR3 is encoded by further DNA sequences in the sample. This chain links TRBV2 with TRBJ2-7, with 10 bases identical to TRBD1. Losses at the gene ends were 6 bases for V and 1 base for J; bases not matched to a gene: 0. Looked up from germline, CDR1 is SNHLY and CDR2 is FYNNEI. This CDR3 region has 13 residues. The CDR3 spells CASRGQGSYEQYF. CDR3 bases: TGTGCCAGCAGGGGACAGGGGTCCTACGAGCAGTACTTC.

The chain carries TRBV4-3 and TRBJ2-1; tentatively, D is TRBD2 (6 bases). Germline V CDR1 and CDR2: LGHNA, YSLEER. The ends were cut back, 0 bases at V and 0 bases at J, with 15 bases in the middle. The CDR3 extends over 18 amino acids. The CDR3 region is CASSQETSGFLSYNEQFF. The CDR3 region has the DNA TGCGCCAGCAGCCAAGAAACCAGCGGGTTTCTCTCCTACAATGAGCAGTTCTTC.

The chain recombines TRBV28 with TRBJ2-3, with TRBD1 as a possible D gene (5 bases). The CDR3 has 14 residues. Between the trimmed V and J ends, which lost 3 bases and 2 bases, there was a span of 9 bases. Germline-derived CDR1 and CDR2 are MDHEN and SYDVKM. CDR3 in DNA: TGTGCCAGCAGTTTTGCGACAGACACAGATACGCAGTATTTT. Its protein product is CASSFATDTDTQYF.

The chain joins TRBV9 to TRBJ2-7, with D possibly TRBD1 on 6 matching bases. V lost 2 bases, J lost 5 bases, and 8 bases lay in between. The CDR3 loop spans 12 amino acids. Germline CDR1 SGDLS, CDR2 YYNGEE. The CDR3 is CASSVGGDEQYF. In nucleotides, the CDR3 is TGTGCCAGCAGCGTTGGGGGCGACGAGCAGTACTTC. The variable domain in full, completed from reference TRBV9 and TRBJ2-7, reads DSGVTQTPKHLITATGQRVTLRCSPRSGDLSVYWYQQSLDQGLQFLIQYYNGEERAKGNILERFSAQQFPDLHSELNLSSLELGDSALYFCASSVGGDEQYFGPGTRLTVT.

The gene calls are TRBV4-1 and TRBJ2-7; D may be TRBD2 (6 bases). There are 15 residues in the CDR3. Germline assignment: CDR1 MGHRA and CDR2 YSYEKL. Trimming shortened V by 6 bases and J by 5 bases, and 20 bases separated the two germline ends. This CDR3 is CASSPTRRDGDEQYF. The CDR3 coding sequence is TGCGCCAGCAGTCCAACGAGGCGGGATGGGGACGAGCAGTACTTC.

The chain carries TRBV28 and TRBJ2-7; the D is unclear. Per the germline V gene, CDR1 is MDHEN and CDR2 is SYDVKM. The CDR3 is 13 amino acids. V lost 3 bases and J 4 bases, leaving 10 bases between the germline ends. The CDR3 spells CASSFMGLYEQYF. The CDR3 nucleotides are TGTGCCAGCAGTTTTATGGGATTATACGAGCAGTACTTC.

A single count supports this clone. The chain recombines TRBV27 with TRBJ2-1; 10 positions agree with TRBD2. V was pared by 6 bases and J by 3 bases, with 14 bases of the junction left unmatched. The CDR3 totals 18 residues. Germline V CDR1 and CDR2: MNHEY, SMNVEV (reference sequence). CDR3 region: CASRLAGVGGANYNEQFF. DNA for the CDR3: TGTGCCAGCAGGCTAGCGGGAGTAGGGGGAGCGAACTACAATGAGCAGTTCTTC.

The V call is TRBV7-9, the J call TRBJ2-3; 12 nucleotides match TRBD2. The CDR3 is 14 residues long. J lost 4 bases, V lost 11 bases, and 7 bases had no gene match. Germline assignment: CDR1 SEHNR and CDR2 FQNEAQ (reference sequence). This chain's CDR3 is CAGSSGRGPDTQYF. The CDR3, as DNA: TGTGCCGGATCTAGCGGGAGGGGCCCAGATACGCAGTATTTT.

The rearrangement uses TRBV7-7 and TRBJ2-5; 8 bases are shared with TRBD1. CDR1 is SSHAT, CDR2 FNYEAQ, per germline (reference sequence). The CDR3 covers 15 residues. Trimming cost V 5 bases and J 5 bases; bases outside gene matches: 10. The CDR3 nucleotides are TGTGCCAGCAGCCCGCGGACAGGGTCTGAGGAGACCCAGTACTTC. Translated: CASSPRTGSEETQYF.

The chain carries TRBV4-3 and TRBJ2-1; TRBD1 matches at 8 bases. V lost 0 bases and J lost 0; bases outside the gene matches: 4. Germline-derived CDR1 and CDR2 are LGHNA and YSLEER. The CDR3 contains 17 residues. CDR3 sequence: CASSQDLDRVSYNEQFF. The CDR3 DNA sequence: TGCGCCAGCAGCCAAGATCTGGACAGGGTCTCCTACAATGAGCAGTTCTTC.

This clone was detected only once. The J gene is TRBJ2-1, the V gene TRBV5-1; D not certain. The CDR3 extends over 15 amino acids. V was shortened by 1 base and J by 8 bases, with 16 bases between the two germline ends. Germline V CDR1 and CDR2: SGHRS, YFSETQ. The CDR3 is CASSLRVSAWDEQFF. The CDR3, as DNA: TGCGCCAGCAGCTTGCGAGTGAGTGCCTGGGATGAGCAGTTCTTC.

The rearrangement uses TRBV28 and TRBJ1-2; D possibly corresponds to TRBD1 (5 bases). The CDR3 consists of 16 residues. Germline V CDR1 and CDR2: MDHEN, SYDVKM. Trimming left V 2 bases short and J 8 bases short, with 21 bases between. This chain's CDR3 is CASSLKFGGEFNGYTF. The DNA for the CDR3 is TGTGCCAGCAGTTTAAAATTCGGGGGAGAGTTTAACGGCTACACCTTC.

In DNA form, the CDR3 reads TGTGCCAGCAGTTTATCCGGGCCAGCGAAGCAGTACTTC. It is translated as CASSLSGPAKQYF. The V gene is TRBV27, the J gene TRBJ2-7, with D uncertain. Germline CDR1 and CDR2: MNHEY and SMNVEV (reference sequence). CDR3 size: 13 residues. The V end was cut by 0 bases, the J end by 8 bases, with 11 bases between.

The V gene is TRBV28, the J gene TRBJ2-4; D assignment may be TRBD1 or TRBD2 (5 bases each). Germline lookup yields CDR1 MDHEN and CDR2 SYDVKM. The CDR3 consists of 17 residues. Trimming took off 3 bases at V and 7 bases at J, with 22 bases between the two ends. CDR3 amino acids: CASSFHADVGAVNIQYF. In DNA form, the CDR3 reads TGTGCCAGCAGTTTTCACGCCGATGTCGGGGCGGTGAACATTCAGTACTTC.

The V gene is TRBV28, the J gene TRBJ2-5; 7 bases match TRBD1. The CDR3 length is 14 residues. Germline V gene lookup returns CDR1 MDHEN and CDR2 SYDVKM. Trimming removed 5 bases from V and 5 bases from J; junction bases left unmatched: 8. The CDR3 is CASSLDRAGETQYF. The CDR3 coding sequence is TGTGCCAGCAGTCTAGACAGGGCTGGGGAGACCCAGTACTTC.